The 12 T cell receptor beta chains below all came from one sample that was sequenced in a study of T cells after yellow fever vaccination (dated by TCRdb to about 2019). Read against the paper, the sample's treatment or condition label means: live attenuated yellow fever vaccine strain. The library relied on 5' RACE. These reads were obtained on an Illumina HiSeq 2500. TCRdb passed the public sequencing reads through fastp at Q25 and MiXCR, retaining productive beta sequences. Records with the same CDR3 protein are collapsed into one entry carrying the most frequent genes and DNA. The sample has about 160,000 distinct CDR3 sequences on record, 5.5% to 7.5% of them singletons. In total, the top ten clones hold about 2.5% of the sample. Sequenced here: CD4+ T cells sorted from PBMCs, sampled about 5 days after the first yellow fever vaccination. The receptors derive from a man between 18 and 35 years old who received the YFV17D yellow fever vaccine.

This clonotype showed up many times. The rearrangement links TRBV5-1 to TRBJ2-3, with D unclear. CDR3 size: 13 residues. Trimming stripped 0 bases from V and 6 bases from J, with 8 bases between. Germline V gene lookup returns CDR1 SGHRS and CDR2 YFSETQ. The CDR3 coding sequence is TGCGCCAGCAGCTTGGATTCCCAGGATACGCAGTATTTT. Protein sequence: CASSLDSQDTQYF.

V is TRBV9 and J is TRBJ2-5; D unresolved. Trimming stripped 0 bases from V and 5 bases from J, with 8 bases between. Germline values: CDR1 SGDLS, CDR2 YYNGEE. This CDR3 has 13 residues. CDR3: CASSVGSWETQYF. The CDR3 region has the DNA TGTGCCAGCAGCGTAGGTAGTTGGGAGACCCAGTACTTC.

The V and J genes are TRBV28 and TRBJ1-5, with D possibly matching TRBD1 (6 bases). This CDR3 contains 14 residues. Trimming took 2 bases from V and 9 from J, leaving 14 bases between them. Germline values: CDR1 MDHEN, CDR2 SYDVKM. The CDR3 sequence is CASSLGQSIAPQHF. CDR3 nucleotide sequence: TGTGCCAGCAGTTTAGGACAGTCGATCGCGCCCCAGCATTTT. Full variable domain (rest looked up from reference TRBV28 and TRBJ1-5): DVKVTQSSRYLVKRTGEKVFLECVQDMDHENMFWYRQDPGLGLRLIYFSYDVKMKEKGDIPEGYSVSREKKERFSLILESASTNQTSMYLCASSLGQSIAPQHFGDGTRLSIL.

To note about this clonotype: A much larger clone sits a single nucleotide away, making a read error possible. V and J are TRBV20-1 and TRBJ2-1, with 10 bases identical to TRBD1. The CDR3 consists of 15 residues. CDR1 is DFQATT, CDR2 SNEGSKA, per germline (reference sequence). J lost 9 bases, V lost 0 bases, and 8 bases had no gene match. The DNA of the CDR3 is TGCAGTGCTAGAGATTTAACGGGGACAGGGGCTGAGCAGTTCTTC. It is translated as CSARDLTGTGAEQFF.

This clonotype was seen repeatedly, ten times or more. The chain has TRBV6-1 and TRBJ2-1, with D unclear. Looked up from germline, CDR1 is MNHNS and CDR2 is SASEGT. V was trimmed by 6 bases and J by 6 bases, leaving 15 bases between them. This CDR3 is 14 amino acids long. CDR3: CASSRALASNEQFF. In DNA form, the CDR3 reads TGTGCCAGCAGCCGGGCCTTGGCGAGCAATGAGCAGTTCTTC.

The V gene is TRBV7-2, the J gene TRBJ2-5; 7 bases are a match to TRBD1. With V trimmed by 4 bases and J by 4 bases, 9 bases remained unmatched. This CDR3 spans 15 amino acids. Germline assignment: CDR1 SGHTA and CDR2 FQGNSA. The CDR3 bases are TGTGCCAGCAGCTATCGTCGGGACAGCTCAGAGACCCAGTACTTC. Translated: CASSYRRDSSETQYF.

The J gene is TRBJ2-5, the V gene TRBV7-3; maybe TRBD2 (7 bases). Germline CDR1 is SGHTA and CDR2 is FQGTGA. Trimming left V 3 bases short and J 1 base short, with 9 bases between. This CDR3 is 14 amino acids long. The DNA for the CDR3 is TGTGCCAGCAGCTTTGCGGGGGCCCAAGAGACCCAGTACTTC. Protein: CASSFAGAQETQYF.

In its sample, this clonotype was seen many times. The genes are TRBV7-9 and TRBJ1-1; 7 bases are a match to TRBD1. This CDR3 contains 15 residues. V was pared by 4 bases and J by 4 bases, with 9 bases of the junction left unmatched. Germline V CDR1 and CDR2: SEHNR, FQNEAQ (reference sequence). The CDR3 coding sequence is TGTGCCAGCAGCTCGAACAGGGGTGGTGGCACTGAAGCTTTCTTT. This sequence encodes CASSSNRGGGTEAFF.

This clonotype has a count of ten or more. V gene TRBV5-1 combines with J gene TRBJ2-1; D possibly corresponds to TRBD1 (5 bases). CDR3 length equals 14 residues. Germline V CDR1 and CDR2: SGHRS, YFSETQ. Trimming cost V 2 bases and J 2 bases, with 8 bases left between them. The CDR3 coding sequence is TGCGCCAGCAGCTTAGGGGCAACCTACAATGAGCAGTTCTTC. It codes for CASSLGATYNEQFF.

The rearrangement links TRBV20-1 to TRBJ2-7; the match to TRBD2 covers 7 bases. The CDR3 extends over 12 amino acids. J gave up 2 bases and V 6 bases, and 4 bases lay outside the gene matches. Germline CDR1 is DFQATT and CDR2 is SNEGSKA (reference sequence). DNA of the CDR3: TGCAGTGCGTTGAGCGGGACCTACGAGCAGTACTTC. Its translation is CSALSGTYEQYF.

This clonotype was counted at least ten times. The chain uses TRBV5-1 and TRBJ1-4; tentatively, D is TRBD1 (6 bases). CDR1 is SGHRS and CDR2 is YFSETQ in the germline V gene. The CDR3 loop spans 14 amino acids. With 2 bases removed from V and 7 bases from J, the gap between germline ends came to 12 bases. The CDR3 DNA reads as TGCGCCAGCAGCTTACAGGGAGGGGGTGAAAAACTGTTTTTT. Translating it yields CASSLQGGGEKLFF.

This clonotype was detected ten times or more. This chain connects TRBV24-1 to TRBJ2-1, with D possibly matching TRBD2 (6 bases). Trimming removed 3 bases from V and 3 bases from J, with 17 bases in between. The CDR3 sequence is 17 residues long. Germline CDR1 reads KGHDR; CDR2 reads SFDVKD. CDR3 in amino acids: CATSDTAAGTDYNEQFF. In nucleotides, the CDR3 is TGTGCCACCAGTGATACGGCGGCGGGGACCGACTACAATGAGCAGTTCTTC.